This is a list of T cell receptor beta chains from one sample in a study of T cells in Graves' hyperthyroidism and ophthalmopathy. TCRdb itself ran the multiplex PCR reads through MiXCR, one entry per CDR3 protein. This table holds about 640,000 distinct CDR3 sequences, around 21% found once. Sequencing was carried out using blood. These receptors were obtained from a man between 25 and 39 years old with Graves' ophthalmopathy. Both conserved end residues are part of each CDR3. Fields, in order: D gene, CDR3 length, J gene, clone size, V gene, CDR3 DNA, CDR3 protein. The D gene is left open where the match is weak. Size is stated for part of the rows, as once, few or many counts, or as a class when the clone is expanded.

d_gene: .
len: 16
j_gene: TRBJ2-7
abundance: .
v_gene: TRBV6-5
CDR3nt: TGTGCCAGCAGTTACACCTCCCCGGACAGAAACTACGAGCAGTACTTC
CDR3aa: CASSYTSPDRNYEQYF

d_gene: TRBD1
len: 14
j_gene: TRBJ2-3
abundance: few
v_gene: TRBV6-1
CDR3nt: TGTGCCAGCAGGACAGGGGGTCGCGGGGGTACGCAGTATTTT
CDR3aa: CASRTGGRGGTQYF

d_gene: TRBD2
len: 14
j_gene: TRBJ2-1
abundance: few
v_gene: TRBV20-1
CDR3nt: TGCAGTGCTCGGACTAGCGGGCGCTACAATGAGCAGTTCTTC
CDR3aa: CSARTSGRYNEQFF

d_gene: TRBD2
len: 15
j_gene: TRBJ2-5
abundance: .
v_gene: TRBV7-2
CDR3nt: TGTGCCAGCAGCCCCTTTCGGGACTATCGGGAGACCCAGTACTTC
CDR3aa: CASSPFRDYRETQYF

d_gene: .
len: 14
j_gene: TRBJ2-1
abundance: few
v_gene: TRBV12-3/TRBV12-4
CDR3nt: TGTGCCAGCAGTTTACATAGGACCTACAATGAGCAGTTCTTC
CDR3aa: CASSLHRTYNEQFF

d_gene: TRBD2
len: 15
j_gene: TRBJ2-2
abundance: .
v_gene: TRBV9
CDR3nt: TGTGCCAGCAGCGTTAGCGGGATCTTGTCCGGGGAGCTGTTTTTT
CDR3aa: CASSVSGILSGELFF

d_gene: .
len: 16
j_gene: TRBJ1-2
abundance: many
v_gene: TRBV28
CDR3nt: TGTGCCAGCAGTTTAGCCTCGGGACGGAGTAACTATGGCTACACCTTC
CDR3aa: CASSLASGRSNYGYTF

d_gene: .
len: 14
j_gene: TRBJ1-1
abundance: many
v_gene: TRBV20-1
CDR3nt: TGCAGTGCTAAGTGGGGGGTATTGGGCACTGAAGCTTTCTTT
CDR3aa: CSAKWGVLGTEAFF

d_gene: .
len: 16
j_gene: TRBJ2-5
abundance: many
v_gene: TRBV28
CDR3nt: TGTGCCAGCAGAACAGGACGGGTAGGGGGCCAAGAGACCCAGTACTTC
CDR3aa: CASRTGRVGGQETQYF

d_gene: .
len: 12
j_gene: TRBJ2-7
abundance: few
v_gene: TRBV7-9
CDR3nt: TGTGCCAGCAGCTTAGCCACCGGCGAGCAGTACTTC
CDR3aa: CASSLATGEQYF

d_gene: .
len: 18
j_gene: TRBJ2-4
abundance: .
v_gene: TRBV9
CDR3nt: TGTGCCAGCAGCCGGGATGCGGGATCAGGTCTAGCCAAAAACATTCAGTACTTC
CDR3aa: CASSRDAGSGLAKNIQYF

d_gene: TRBD2
len: 21
j_gene: TRBJ2-5
abundance: few
v_gene: TRBV20-1
CDR3nt: TGCAGTGCTAGAGTGGGGGGCATTGGGACTAGCGGGATTCCCCGGTGGGAGACCCAGTACTTC
CDR3aa: CSARVGGIGTSGIPRWETQYF

d_gene: .
len: 11
j_gene: TRBJ1-2
abundance: few
v_gene: TRBV20-1
CDR3nt: TGCAGTGCTAGCGATCCTAGGGGCTACACCTTC
CDR3aa: CSASDPRGYTF

d_gene: TRBD2
len: 16
j_gene: TRBJ2-5
abundance: .
v_gene: TRBV19
CDR3nt: TGTGCCAGCGCTACCGGGACTAGCGGGTTGGGAGAGACCCAGTACTTC
CDR3aa: CASATGTSGLGETQYF

d_gene: .
len: 11
j_gene: TRBJ2-7
abundance: few
v_gene: TRBV20-1
CDR3nt: TGCAGTGCTAAGGGGACGCGGGAGCAGTACTTC
CDR3aa: CSAKGTREQYF

d_gene: TRBD2
len: 16
j_gene: TRBJ2-3
abundance: few
v_gene: TRBV12-3/TRBV12-4
CDR3nt: TGTGCCAGCTTGGATCCTTTAGCGGGAAGGTCAGATACGCAGTATTTT
CDR3aa: CASLDPLAGRSDTQYF

d_gene: TRBD2
len: 14
j_gene: TRBJ2-7
abundance: .
v_gene: TRBV5-4
CDR3nt: TGTGCCAGCAGCGCGGGACTAGGGCTCGACGAGCAGTACTTC
CDR3aa: CASSAGLGLDEQYF

d_gene: TRBD1
len: 13
j_gene: TRBJ2-7
abundance: few
v_gene: TRBV6-1
CDR3nt: TGTGCCAGTCTGGGACAGACCCCCTACGAGCAGTACTTC
CDR3aa: CASLGQTPYEQYF

d_gene: .
len: 14
j_gene: TRBJ2-7
abundance: few
v_gene: TRBV6-1
CDR3nt: TGTGCCAGCAGTGAAGTGGGACAATTATACGAGCAGTACTTC
CDR3aa: CASSEVGQLYEQYF

d_gene: TRBD2
len: 18
j_gene: TRBJ2-1
abundance: few
v_gene: TRBV6-2/TRBV6-3
CDR3nt: TGTGCCAGCAGCCTGGGACTAGCGGGAGCCCCCTCCTACAATGAGCAGTTCTTC
CDR3aa: CASSLGLAGAPSYNEQFF

d_gene: .
len: 16
j_gene: TRBJ2-7
abundance: few
v_gene: TRBV7-9
CDR3nt: TGTACCAGCAGCCCCTGGGGGGGACAGGACGCCTACGAGCAGTACTTC
CDR3aa: CTSSPWGGQDAYEQYF

d_gene: .
len: 14
j_gene: TRBJ2-7
abundance: many
v_gene: TRBV11-2
CDR3nt: TGTGCCAGCAGCTTAGGGACCAGCTCCTACGAGCAGTACTTC
CDR3aa: CASSLGTSSYEQYF

d_gene: TRBD1
len: 15
j_gene: TRBJ2-5
abundance: .
v_gene: TRBV6-1
CDR3nt: TGTGCCAGCAGCGTTCGGGGACAGGGAGCGTGGACCCAGTACTTC
CDR3aa: CASSVRGQGAWTQYF

d_gene: .
len: 15
j_gene: TRBJ2-4
abundance: few
v_gene: TRBV7-2
CDR3nt: TGTGCCAGCACCGACTTCCCCCTAGCCAAAAACATTCAGTACTTC
CDR3aa: CASTDFPLAKNIQYF

d_gene: TRBD2
len: 15
j_gene: TRBJ2-3
abundance: few
v_gene: TRBV19
CDR3nt: TGTGCCAGTAGTACGGAGCGGGAGGACACAGATACGCAGTATTTT
CDR3aa: CASSTEREDTDTQYF

d_gene: TRBD2
len: 21
j_gene: TRBJ2-1
abundance: once
v_gene: TRBV5-8
CDR3nt: TGTGCCAGCAGCTGGGGGGGGGCCGGGACTAGCGGGCTAATTGACTACAATGAGCAGTTCTTC
CDR3aa: CASSWGGAGTSGLIDYNEQFF

d_gene: .
len: 17
j_gene: TRBJ2-1
abundance: few
v_gene: TRBV7-8
CDR3nt: TGTGCCAGCAGCTTATCTAGCGCCTTTAGCTCCTACAATGAGCAGTTCTTC
CDR3aa: CASSLSSAFSSYNEQFF

d_gene: TRBD1
len: 17
j_gene: TRBJ2-7
abundance: .
v_gene: TRBV6-1
CDR3nt: TGTGCCAGCAGCCCGACTCTATGGACAGGGGCTAGTGACGAGCAGTACTTC
CDR3aa: CASSPTLWTGASDEQYF